This section outlines one TCR beta chain sequence together with its context. What it binds is unknown. Roughly 9.8 milliliters of peripheral blood were drawn from each donor. The trim removed 7 bases at V and 4 bases at J, leaving 4 bases unmatched. The CDR3 loop spans 14 amino acids. In germline, CDR1 is MGHDK, CDR2 SYGVNS. Primers used in a second PCR of roughly 7 to 11 cycles were a sample-barcoded 5' primer and a J-beta primer mix. CDR3-containing paired-end reads numbered at least 2.5 million in each sample. TCRdb reprocessed the 5' RACE reads with MiXCR, giving one entry per CDR3 protein. This repertoire shows about 690,000 distinct CDR3 sequences, 35% to 50% found once; its top ten account for about 30%. The record originates from a study of blood T cells in healthy people across ages. Study-level findings and limits: One million T cells yielded diversity estimates that were considered underestimates.

The chain carries TRBV25-1 and TRBJ2-1, with 10 nucleotides matching TRBD2. The TCR was taken from a man older than 75 in good health. Material: blood. Here the CDR3 reads CASKEAGGYNEQFF. CDR3 in DNA: TGTGCCAGCAAAGAAGCGGGGGGGTACAATGAGCAGTTCTTC.